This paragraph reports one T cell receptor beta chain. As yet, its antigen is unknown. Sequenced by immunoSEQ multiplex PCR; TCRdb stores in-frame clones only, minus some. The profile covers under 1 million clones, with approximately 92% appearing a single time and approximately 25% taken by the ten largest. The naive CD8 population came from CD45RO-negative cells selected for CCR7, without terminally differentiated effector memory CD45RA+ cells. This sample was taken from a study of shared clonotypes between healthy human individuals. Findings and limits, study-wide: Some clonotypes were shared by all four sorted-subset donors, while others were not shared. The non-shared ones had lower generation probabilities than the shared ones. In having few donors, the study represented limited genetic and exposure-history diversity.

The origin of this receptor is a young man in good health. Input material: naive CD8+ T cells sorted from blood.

The CDR3 loop is CASSRDSGTGEGEQYF. The CDR3 nucleotides read TGCGCCAGCAGCCGAGACTCCGGGACAGGGGAGGGCGAGCAGTACTTC. This chain links TRBV4-3 with TRBJ2-7, with 10 bases lining up with TRBD1. There are 16 residues in the CDR3. With 4 bases clipped from V and 6 bases from J, the junction kept 12 bases outside the gene matches. Per the germline V gene, CDR1 is LGHNA and CDR2 is YSLEER.